This TCR beta chain comes out of a study of blood T cell repertoires in COVID-19. On the study more broadly: Material from acute and convalescent COVID-19 was sourced from the United States, Italy and Spain. T cells, B-cell-depleted T cells, or PBMCs provided the cDNA or gDNA that served as material.

This clone was counted a few times. Original processing methods: Reference gene primer amplification in the assay estimated nucleated cell counts. Some clones are missing from TCRdb's copy, which holds only in-frame ones; the method was immunoSEQ multiplex PCR. V and J calls and clone size are copied from that table; D and trimming were computed from the DNA. The sample carries roughly 70,000 clones, approximately 80% recorded once. The germline gives CDR1 SGHRS, CDR2 YFSETQ. Deletions cut 4 bases from V and 2 bases from J, with 13 bases between. CDR3 length: 14 residues. This chain uses TRBV5-1 with TRBJ2-7; D is perhaps TRBD1 (6 bases). The TCR originated in a human donor in a cohort sampled during active COVID-19. The material sequenced was peripheral blood. The CDR3 DNA follows: TGCGCCAGCAGCACAGGGAATTTCCCCTACGAGCAGTACTTC. Residues: CASSTGNFPYEQYF. Full variable domain (missing parts from reference TRBV5-1 and TRBJ2-7): KAGVTQTPRYLIKTRGQQVTLSCSPISGHRSVSWYQQTPGQGLQFLFEYFSETQRNKGNFPGRFSGRQFSNSRSEMNVSTLELGDSALYLCASSTGNFPYEQYFGPGTRLTVT.